The clone carrying this TCR beta chain was detected a few times. Its antigen is undetermined. The source of the sample is a study of T-cell memory formation after mild COVID-19. Notes on the study in general: Clones contracting across day 15 to 85 had a balanced CD4/CD8 profile; later expanding clones leaned CD4+. Among CD4+ contracting clones, most were CM and EM, and CD8+ ones EMRA.

Each CDR3 protein gets one entry after TCRdb re-called the 5' RACE reads with MiXCR. The sample gives roughly 250,000 distinct CDR3 sequences, over 15% of which show up once; 22% is in the top ten. The germline gives CDR1 SGHVS, CDR2 FNYEAQ. Trimming cost V 6 bases and J 0 bases; bases outside gene matches: 8. CDR3 size: 16 residues. J is TRBJ2-1 and V is TRBV7-6, with TRBD1 identical over 7 bases. Sample: PBMCs or a T cell subset sorted from them (not recorded which). The clonotype was recovered from a man between 18 and 35 years old who had mild COVID-19 (a few samples of this study predate the infection). Cell type and time point are not known. The CDR3 here is CASSTGQVYSYNEQFF. Written as DNA, the CDR3 is TGTGCCAGCAGTACCGGACAGGTTTACTCCTACAATGAGCAGTTCTTC. The whole variable domain, filled in from reference TRBV7-6 and TRBJ2-1, reads GAGVSQSPRYKVTKRGQDVALRCDPISGHVSLYWYRQALGQGPEFLTYFNYEAQQDKSGLPNDRFSAERPEGSISTLTIQRTEQRDSAMYRCASSTGQVYSYNEQFFGPGTRLTVL.